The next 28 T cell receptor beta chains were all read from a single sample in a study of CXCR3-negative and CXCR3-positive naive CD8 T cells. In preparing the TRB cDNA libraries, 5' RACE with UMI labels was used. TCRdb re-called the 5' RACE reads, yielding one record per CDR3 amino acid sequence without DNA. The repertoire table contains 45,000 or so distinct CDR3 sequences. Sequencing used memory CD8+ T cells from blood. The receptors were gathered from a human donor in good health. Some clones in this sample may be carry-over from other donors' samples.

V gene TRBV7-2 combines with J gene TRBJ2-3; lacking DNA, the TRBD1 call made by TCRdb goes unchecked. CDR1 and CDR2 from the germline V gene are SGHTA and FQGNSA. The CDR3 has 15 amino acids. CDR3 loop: CASIIGTANTDTQYF.

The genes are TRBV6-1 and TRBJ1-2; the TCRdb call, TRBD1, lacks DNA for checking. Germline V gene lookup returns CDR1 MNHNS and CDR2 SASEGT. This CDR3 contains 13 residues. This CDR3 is CASRDRDSDGYTF.

The chain's CDR3 is CASRGPMDHQPQHF. The rearrangement uses TRBV12-3 or TRBV12-4 and TRBJ1-5; lacking DNA, the TRBD1 call made by TCRdb goes unchecked. CDR3 length equals 14 residues.

CDR3 residues: CASRQGGEETQYF. J is TRBJ2-5 and V is TRBV5-5; the D call from TCRdb, TRBD1, cannot be confirmed without DNA. The length of the CDR3 is 13 residues. Looked up from germline, CDR1 is SGHKS and CDR2 is YYEKEE (reference sequence).

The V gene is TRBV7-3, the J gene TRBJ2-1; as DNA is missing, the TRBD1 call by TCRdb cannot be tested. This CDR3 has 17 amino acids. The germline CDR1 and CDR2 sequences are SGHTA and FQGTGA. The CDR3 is CASSLMYGGQGDNEQFF.

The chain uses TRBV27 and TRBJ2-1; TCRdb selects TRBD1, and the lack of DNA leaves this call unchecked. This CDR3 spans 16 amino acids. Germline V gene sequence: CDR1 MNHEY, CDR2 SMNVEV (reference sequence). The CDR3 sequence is CASSPFDEQAYNEQFF.

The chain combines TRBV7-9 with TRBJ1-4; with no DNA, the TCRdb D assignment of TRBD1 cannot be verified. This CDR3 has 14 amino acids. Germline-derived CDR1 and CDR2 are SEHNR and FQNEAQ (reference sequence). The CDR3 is CASSPRGMDEKLFF.

The CDR3 sequence is CASSLREEQETQYF. The V call is TRBV28, the J call TRBJ2-5; the TRBD2 assignment by TCRdb is unverifiable without DNA. There are 14 residues in the CDR3. Germline-derived CDR1 and CDR2 are MDHEN and SYDVKM.

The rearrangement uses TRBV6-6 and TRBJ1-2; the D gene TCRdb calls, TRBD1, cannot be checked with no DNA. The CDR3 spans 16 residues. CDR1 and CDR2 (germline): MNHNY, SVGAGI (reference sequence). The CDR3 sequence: CASSADGSAPLYGYTF.

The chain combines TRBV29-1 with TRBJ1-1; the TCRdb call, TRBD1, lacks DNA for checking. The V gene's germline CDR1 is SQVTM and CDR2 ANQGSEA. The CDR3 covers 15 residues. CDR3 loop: CSVEDRDRMNTEAFF.

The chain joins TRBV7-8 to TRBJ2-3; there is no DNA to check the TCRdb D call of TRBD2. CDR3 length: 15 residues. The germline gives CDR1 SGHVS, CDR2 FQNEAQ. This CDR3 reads CASSPRLGGTDTQYF.

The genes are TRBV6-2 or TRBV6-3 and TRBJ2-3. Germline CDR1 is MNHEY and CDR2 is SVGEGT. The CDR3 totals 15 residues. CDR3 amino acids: CASSYGTRSTDTQYF.

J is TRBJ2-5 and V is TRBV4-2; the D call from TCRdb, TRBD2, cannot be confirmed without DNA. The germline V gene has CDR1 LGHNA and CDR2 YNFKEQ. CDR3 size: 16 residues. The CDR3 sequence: CASSPAVGSGEETQYF.

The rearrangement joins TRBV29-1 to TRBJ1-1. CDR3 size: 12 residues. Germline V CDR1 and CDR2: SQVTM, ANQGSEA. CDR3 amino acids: CSVDPTNTEAFF.

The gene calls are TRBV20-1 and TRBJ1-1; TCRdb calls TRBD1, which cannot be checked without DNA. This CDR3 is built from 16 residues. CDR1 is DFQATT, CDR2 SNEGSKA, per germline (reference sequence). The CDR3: CSARVLRQEMNTEAFF.

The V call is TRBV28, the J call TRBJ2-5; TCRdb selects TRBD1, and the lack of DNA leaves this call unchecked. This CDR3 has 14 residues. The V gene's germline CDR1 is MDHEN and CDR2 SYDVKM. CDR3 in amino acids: CASSSDRGRGTQYF.

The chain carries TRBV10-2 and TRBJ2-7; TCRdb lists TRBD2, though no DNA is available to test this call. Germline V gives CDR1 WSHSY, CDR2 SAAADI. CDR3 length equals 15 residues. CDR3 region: CASSPGTSGTYEQYF.

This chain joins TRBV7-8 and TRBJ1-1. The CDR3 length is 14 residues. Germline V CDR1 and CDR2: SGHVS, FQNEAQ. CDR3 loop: CASSLAPENTEAFF.

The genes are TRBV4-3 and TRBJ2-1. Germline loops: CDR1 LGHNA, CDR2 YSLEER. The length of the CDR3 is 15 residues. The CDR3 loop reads CASSQDGNRYNEQFF.

The CDR3: CASSLDSTGKYEQYF. The chain employs TRBV5-6 and TRBJ2-7. Looked up from germline, CDR1 is SGHDT and CDR2 is YYEEEE. The CDR3 is 15 residues long. The full variable domain, rest sourced from reference TRBV5-6 and TRBJ2-7, is DAGVTQSPTHLIKTRGQQVTLRCSPKSGHDTVSWYQQALGQGPQFIFQYYEEEERQRGNFPDRFSGHQFPNYSSELNVNALLLGDSALYLCASSLDSTGKYEQYFGPGTRLTVT.

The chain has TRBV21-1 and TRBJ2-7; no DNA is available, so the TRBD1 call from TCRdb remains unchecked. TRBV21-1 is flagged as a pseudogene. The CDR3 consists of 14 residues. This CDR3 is CASSTTGGCYEQYF.

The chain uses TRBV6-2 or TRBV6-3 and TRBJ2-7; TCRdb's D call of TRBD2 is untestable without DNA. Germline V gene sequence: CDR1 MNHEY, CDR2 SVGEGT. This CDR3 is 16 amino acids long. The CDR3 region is CASSSASGGSLYEQYF.

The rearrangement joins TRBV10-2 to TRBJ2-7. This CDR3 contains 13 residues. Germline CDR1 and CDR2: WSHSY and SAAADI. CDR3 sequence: CASSEHRAHEQYF.

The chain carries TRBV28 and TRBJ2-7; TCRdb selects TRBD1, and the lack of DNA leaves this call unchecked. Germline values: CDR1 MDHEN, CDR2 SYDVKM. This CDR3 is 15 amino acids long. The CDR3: CASSPRDRGVYEQYF.

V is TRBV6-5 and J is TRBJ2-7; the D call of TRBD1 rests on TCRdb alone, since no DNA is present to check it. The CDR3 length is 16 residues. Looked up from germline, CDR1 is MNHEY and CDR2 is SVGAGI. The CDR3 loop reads CASSYSDQGFSYEQYF.

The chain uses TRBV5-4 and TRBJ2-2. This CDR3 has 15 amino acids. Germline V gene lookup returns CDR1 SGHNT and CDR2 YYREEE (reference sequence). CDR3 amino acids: CASSLDRSGTGELFF.

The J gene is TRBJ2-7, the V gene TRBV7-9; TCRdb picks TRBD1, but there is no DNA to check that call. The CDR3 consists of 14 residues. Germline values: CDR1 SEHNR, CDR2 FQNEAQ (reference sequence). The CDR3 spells CASSSQGALYEQYF.

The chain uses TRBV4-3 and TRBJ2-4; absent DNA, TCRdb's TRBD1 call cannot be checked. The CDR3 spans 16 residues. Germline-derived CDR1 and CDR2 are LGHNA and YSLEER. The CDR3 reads CASSQTPNGAKNIQYF.